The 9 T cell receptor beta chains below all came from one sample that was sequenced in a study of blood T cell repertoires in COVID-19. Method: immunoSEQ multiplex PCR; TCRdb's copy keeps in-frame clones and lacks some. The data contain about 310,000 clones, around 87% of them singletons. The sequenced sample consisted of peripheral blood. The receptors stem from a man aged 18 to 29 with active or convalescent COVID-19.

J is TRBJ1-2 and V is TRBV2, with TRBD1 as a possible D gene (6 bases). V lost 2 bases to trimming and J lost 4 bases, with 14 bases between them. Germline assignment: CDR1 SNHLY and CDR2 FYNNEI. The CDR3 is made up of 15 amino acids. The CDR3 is CASSERGTDSYGYTF. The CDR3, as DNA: TGTGCCAGCAGTGAAAGGGGGACGGACTCCTATGGCTACACCTTC.

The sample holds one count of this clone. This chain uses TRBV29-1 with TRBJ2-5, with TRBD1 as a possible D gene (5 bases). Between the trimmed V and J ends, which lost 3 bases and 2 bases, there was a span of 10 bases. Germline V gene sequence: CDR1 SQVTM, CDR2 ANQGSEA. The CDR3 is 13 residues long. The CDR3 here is CSVDDSNQETQYF. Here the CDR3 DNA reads TGCAGCGTTGACGACAGTAATCAAGAGACCCAGTACTTC.

This chain's CDR3 is CASSQQGGNTEAFF. In DNA form, the CDR3 reads TGCGCCAGCAGCCAACAGGGTGGGAACACTGAAGCTTTCTTT. The chain has TRBV5-1 and TRBJ1-1; D is perhaps TRBD1 (6 bases). The CDR3 is 14 residues long. Between the trimmed V and J ends, which lost 4 bases and 1 base, there was a span of 11 bases. Germline CDR1 SGHRS, CDR2 YFSETQ.

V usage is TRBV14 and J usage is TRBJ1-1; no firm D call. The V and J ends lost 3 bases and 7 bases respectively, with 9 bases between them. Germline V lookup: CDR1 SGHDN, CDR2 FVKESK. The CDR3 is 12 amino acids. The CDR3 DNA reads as TGTGCCAGCAGCCAGTATTTCTATGAAGCTTTCTTT. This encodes CASSQYFYEAFF.

The CDR3, as DNA: TGTGCCACGAGCGCCCTCTTAGGAAACTATGGCTACACCTTC. Translating it yields CATSALLGNYGYTF. V usage is TRBV28 and J usage is TRBJ1-2, with no clear D. V shed 10 bases and J shed 2 bases, with 17 bases lying between them. CDR1 is MDHEN, CDR2 SYDVKM, per germline. This CDR3 region has 14 residues.

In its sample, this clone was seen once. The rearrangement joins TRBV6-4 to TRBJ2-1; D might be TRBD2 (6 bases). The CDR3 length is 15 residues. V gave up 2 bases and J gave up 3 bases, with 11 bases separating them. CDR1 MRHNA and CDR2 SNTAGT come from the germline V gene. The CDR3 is CASSDQASDYNEQFF. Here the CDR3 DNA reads TGTGCCAGCAGTGACCAGGCTAGCGACTACAATGAGCAGTTCTTC.

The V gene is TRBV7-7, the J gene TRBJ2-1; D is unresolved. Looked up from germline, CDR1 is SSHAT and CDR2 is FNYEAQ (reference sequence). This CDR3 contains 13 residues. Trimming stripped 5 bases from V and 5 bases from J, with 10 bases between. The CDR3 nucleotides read TGTGCCAGCAGCCCCCTCCTAAACAATGAGCAGTTCTTC. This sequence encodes CASSPLLNNEQFF.

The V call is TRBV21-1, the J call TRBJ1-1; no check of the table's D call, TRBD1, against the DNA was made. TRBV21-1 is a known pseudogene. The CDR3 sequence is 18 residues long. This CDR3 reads CASSKVRTGSAGETEAFF. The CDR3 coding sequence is TGTGCCAGCAGCAAAGTCCGGACAGGGAGTGCCGGGGAGACTGAAGCTTTCTTT.

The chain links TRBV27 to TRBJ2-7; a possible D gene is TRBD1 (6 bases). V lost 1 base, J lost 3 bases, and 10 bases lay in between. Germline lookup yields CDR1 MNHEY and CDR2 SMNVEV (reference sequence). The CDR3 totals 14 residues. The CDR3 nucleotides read TGTGCCAGCAGTTTATTCCCAGGGGACTACGAGCAGTACTTC. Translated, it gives CASSLFPGDYEQYF.